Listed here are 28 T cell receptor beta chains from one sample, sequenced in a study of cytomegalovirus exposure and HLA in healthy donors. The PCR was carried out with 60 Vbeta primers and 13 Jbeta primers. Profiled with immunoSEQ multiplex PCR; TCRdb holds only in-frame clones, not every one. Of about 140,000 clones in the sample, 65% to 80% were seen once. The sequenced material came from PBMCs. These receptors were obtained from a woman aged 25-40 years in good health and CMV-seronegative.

The CDR3 sequence: CASSFLGLAGLVYSYEQYF. The CDR3 coding sequence is TGTGCCAGCAGTTTCTTGGGACTAGCGGGCCTGGTATACTCCTACGAGCAGTACTTC. This rearrangement joins TRBV28 to TRBJ2-7; 12 bases match TRBD2. V shed 3 bases and J 0 bases; nucleotides not matched to a gene: 12. Germline CDR1 MDHEN, CDR2 SYDVKM. The CDR3 totals 19 residues.

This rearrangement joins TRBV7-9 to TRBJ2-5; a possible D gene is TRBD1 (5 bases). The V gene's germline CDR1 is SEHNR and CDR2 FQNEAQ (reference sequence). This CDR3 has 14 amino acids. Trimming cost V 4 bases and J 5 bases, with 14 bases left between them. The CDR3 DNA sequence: TGTGCCAGCAGCTCTCAGGGTAGGATCGAGACCCAGTACTTC. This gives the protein CASSSQGRIETQYF.

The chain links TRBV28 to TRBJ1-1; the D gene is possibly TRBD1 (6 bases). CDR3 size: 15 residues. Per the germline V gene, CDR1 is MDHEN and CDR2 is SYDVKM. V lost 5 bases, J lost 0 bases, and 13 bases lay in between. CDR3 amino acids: CASSPPTGMNTEAFF. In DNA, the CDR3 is TGTGCCAGCAGTCCACCCACAGGGATGAACACTGAAGCTTTCTTT. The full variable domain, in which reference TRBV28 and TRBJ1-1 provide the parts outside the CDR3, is DVKVTQSSRYLVKRTGEKVFLECVQDMDHENMFWYRQDPGLGLRLIYFSYDVKMKEKGDIPEGYSVSREKKERFSLILESASTNQTSMYLCASSPPTGMNTEAFFGQGTRLTVV.

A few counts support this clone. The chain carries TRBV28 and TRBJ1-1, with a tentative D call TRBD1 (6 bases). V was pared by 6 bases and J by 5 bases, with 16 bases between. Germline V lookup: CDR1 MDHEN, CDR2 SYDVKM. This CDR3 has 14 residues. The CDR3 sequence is CASRGGQGTTEAFF. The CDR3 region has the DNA TGTGCCAGCAGGGGTGGGCAGGGGACGACTGAAGCTTTCTTT.

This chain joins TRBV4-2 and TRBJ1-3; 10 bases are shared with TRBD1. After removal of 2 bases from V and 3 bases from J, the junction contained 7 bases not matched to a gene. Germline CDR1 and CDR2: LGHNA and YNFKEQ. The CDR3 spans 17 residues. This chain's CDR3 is CASSQLPGQGSGNTIYF. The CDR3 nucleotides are TGTGCCAGCAGCCAACTACCGGGACAGGGGAGTGGAAACACCATATATTTT.

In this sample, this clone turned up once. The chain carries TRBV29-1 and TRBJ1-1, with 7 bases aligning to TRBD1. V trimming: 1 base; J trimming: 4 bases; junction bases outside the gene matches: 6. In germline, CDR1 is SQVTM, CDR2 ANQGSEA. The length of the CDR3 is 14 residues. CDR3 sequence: CSVEGQGVGTEAFF. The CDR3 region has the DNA TGCAGCGTTGAAGGACAGGGCGTTGGCACTGAAGCTTTCTTT.

CDR3 in DNA: TGTGCCAGCAGCTTGTTGGGGGGGCCGGAAGAGCAGTACTTC. This sequence encodes CASSLLGGPEEQYF. J is TRBJ2-7 and V is TRBV5-8; weak D call: TRBD2 (7 bases). This CDR3 comprises 14 residues. Trimming left V 1 base short and J 7 bases short, with 15 bases between. Germline assignment: CDR1 SGHTS and CDR2 YDEGEE.

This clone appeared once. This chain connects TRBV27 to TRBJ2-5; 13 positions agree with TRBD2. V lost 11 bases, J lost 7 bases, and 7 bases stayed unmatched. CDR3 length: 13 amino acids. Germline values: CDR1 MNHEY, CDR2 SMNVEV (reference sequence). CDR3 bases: TGTGCCGCGGGGACTAGCGGGGCGGGGACCCAGTACTTC. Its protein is CAAGTSGAGTQYF.

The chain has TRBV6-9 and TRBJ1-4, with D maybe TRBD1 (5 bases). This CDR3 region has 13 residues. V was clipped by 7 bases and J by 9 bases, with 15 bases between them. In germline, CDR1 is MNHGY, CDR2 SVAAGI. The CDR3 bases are TGTGCCAGCAACCCGGGAGCAGGGCAAAAACTGTTTTTT. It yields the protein CASNPGAGQKLFF.

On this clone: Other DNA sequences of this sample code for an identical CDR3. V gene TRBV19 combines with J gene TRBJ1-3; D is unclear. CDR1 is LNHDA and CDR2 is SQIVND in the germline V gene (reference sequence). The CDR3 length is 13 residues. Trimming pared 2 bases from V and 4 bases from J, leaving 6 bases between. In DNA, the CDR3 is TGTGCCAGTAGTATACTTTCCGGAAACACCATATATTTT. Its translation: CASSILSGNTIYF. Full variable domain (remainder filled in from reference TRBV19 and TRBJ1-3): DGGITQSPKYLFRKEGQNVTLSCEQNLNHDAMYWYRQDPGQGLRLIYYSQIVNDFQKGDIAEGYSVSREKKESFPLTVTSAQKNPTAFYLCASSILSGNTIYFGEGSWLTVV.

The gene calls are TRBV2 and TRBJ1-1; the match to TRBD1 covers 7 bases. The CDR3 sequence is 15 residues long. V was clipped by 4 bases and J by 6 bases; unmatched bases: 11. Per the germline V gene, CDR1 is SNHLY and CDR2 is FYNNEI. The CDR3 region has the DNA TGTGCCAGCAGTGTAAGAGGGGGCGGCATCTCTGAAGCTTTCTTT. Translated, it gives CASSVRGGGISEAFF.

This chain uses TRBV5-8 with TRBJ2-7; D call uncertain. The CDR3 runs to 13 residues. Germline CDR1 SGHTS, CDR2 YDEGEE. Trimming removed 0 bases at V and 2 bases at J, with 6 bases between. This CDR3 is CASSLVSTYEQYF. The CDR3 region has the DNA TGTGCCAGCAGCTTGGTCAGTACCTACGAGCAGTACTTC.

The CDR3 loop is CASSLQGHEQYF. The CDR3 DNA is TGTGCCAGCAGTCTACAGGGCCACGAGCAGTACTTC. The chain joins TRBV28 to TRBJ2-7, with D maybe TRBD1 (6 bases). From germline, CDR1 is MDHEN and CDR2 SYDVKM. Trimming took 5 bases from V and 5 from J, leaving 10 bases between them. This CDR3 region has 12 residues.

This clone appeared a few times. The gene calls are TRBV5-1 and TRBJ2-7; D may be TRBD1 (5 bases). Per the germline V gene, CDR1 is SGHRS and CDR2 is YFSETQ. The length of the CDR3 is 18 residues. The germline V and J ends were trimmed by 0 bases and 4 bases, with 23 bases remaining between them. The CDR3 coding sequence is TGCGCCAGCAGCTTGGGACAGAAGATAAATCCACTACGGTACGAGCAGTACGTC. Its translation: CASSLGQKINPLRYEQYV.

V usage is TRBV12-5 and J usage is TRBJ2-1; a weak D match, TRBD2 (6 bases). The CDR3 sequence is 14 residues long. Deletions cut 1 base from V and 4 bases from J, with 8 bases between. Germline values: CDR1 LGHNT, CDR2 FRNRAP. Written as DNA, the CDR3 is TGTGCTAGTGGTTTGGGGACTAATTACAATGAGCAGTTCTTC. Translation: CASGLGTNYNEQFF.

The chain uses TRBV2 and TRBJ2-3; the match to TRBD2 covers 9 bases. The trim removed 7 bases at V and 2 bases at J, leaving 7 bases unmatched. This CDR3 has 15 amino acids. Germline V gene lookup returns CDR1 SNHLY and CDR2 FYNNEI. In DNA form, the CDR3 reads TGTGCCAGCAATCAGCAGCGGGAGGCCACAGATACGCAGTATTTT. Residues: CASNQQREATDTQYF.

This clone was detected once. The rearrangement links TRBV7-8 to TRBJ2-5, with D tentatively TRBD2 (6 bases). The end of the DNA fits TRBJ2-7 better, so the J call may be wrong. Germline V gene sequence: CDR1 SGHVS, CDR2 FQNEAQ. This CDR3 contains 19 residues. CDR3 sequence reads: CASSLGRGSGGTNSYEQYF. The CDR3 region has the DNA TGTGCCAGCAGCTTAGGGCGGGGTTCAGGTGGGACCAACTCCTACGAGCAGTACTTC.

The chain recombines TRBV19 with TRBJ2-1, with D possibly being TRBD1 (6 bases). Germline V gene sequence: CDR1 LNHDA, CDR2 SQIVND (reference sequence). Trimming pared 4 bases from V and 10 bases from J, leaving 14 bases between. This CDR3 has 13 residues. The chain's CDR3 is CASSTTGFREQFF. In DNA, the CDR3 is TGTGCCAGTAGTACCACAGGGTTCCGGGAGCAGTTCTTC.

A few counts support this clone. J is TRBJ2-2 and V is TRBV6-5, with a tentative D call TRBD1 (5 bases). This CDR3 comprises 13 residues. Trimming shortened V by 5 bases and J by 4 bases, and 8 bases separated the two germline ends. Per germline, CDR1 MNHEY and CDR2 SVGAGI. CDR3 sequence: CASSPQGTGELFF. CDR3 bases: TGTGCCAGCAGTCCCCAGGGCACCGGGGAGCTGTTTTTT.

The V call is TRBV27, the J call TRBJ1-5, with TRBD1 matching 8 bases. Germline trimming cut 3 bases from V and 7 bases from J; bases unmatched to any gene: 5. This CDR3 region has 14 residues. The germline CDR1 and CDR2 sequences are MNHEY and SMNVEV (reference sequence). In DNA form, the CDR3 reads TGTGCCAGCAGTTTGAACAGGGGGAACCAGCCCCAGCATTTT. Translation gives CASSLNRGNQPQHF.

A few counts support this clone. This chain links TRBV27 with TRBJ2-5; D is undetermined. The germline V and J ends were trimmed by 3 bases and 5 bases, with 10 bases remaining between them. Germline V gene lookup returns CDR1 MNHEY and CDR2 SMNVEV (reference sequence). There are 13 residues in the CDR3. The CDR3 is CASSFSSLETQYF. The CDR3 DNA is TGTGCCAGCAGTTTTTCTAGTCTGGAGACCCAGTACTTC.

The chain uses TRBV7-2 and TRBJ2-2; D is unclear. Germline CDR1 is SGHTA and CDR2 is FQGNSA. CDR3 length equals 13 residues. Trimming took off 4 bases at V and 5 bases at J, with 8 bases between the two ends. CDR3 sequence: CASSSRVTGELFF. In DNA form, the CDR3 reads TGTGCCAGCAGCTCGCGCGTGACCGGGGAGCTGTTTTTT.

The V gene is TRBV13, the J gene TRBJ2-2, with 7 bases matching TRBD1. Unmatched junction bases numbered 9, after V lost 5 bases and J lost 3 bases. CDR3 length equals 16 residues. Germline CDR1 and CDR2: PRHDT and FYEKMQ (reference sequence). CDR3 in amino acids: CASSSGDRAYTGELFF. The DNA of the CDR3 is TGTGCCAGCAGCAGCGGTGACAGGGCGTACACCGGGGAGCTGTTTTTT.

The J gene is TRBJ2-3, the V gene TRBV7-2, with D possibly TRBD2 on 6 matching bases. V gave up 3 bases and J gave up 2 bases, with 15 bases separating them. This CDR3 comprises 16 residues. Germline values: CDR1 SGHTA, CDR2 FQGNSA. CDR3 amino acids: CASSLLASADTDTQYF. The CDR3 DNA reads TGTGCCAGCAGCTTGTTGGCTAGCGCCGACACAGATACGCAGTATTTT.

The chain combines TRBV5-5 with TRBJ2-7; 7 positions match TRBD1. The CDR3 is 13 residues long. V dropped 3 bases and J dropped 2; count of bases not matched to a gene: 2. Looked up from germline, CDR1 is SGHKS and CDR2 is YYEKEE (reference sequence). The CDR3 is CASSSGQTYEQYF. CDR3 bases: TGTGCCAGCAGCTCGGGACAGACCTACGAGCAGTACTTC.

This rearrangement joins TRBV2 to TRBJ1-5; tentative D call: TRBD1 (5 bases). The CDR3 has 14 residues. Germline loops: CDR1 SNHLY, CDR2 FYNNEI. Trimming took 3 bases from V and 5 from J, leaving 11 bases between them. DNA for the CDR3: TGTGCCAGCAGTGACAGGGAGGGCTATCAGCCCCAGCATTTT. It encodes CASSDREGYQPQHF.

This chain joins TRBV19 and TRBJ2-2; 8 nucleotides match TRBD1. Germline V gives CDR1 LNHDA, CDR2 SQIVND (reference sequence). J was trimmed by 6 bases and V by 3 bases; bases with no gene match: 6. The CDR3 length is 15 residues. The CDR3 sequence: CASSILDRESGELFF. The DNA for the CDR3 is TGTGCCAGTAGTATTCTGGACAGGGAGTCCGGGGAGCTGTTTTTT.

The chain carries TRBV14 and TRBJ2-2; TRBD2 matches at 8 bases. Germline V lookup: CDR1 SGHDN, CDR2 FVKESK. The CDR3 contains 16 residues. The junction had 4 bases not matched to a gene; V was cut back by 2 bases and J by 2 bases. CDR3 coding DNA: TGTGCCAGCAGCCAACTGCGGGGGGCAAACACCGGGGAGCTGTTTTTT. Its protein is CASSQLRGANTGELFF.